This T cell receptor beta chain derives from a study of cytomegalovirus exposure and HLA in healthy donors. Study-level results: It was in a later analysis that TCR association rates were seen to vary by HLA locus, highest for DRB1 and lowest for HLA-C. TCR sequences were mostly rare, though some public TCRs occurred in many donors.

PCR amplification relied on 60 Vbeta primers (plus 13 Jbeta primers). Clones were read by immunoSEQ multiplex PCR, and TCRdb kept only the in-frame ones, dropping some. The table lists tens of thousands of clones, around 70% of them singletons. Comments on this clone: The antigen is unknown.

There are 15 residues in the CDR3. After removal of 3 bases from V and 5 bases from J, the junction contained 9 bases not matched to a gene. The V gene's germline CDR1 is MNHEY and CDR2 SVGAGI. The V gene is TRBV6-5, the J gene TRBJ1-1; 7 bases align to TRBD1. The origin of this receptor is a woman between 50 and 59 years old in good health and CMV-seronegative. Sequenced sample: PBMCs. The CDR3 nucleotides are TGTGCCAGCAGTTATAGGGGGCTATCGGGAACTGAAGCTTTCTTT. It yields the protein CASSYRGLSGTEAFF.